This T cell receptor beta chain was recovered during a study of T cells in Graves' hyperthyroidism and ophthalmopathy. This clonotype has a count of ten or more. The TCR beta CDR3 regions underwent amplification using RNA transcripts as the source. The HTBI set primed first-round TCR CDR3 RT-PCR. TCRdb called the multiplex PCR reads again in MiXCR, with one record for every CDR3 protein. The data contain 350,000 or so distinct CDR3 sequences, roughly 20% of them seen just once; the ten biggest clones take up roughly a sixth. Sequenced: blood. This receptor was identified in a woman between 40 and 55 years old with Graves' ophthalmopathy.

This CDR3 reads CASSQLPSGSEAFF. Here the CDR3 DNA reads TGTGCCAGCAGCCAACTACCATCAGGGTCTGAAGCTTTCTTT. The chain uses TRBV3-1 and TRBJ1-1; maybe TRBD1 (5 bases). Trimming left V 2 bases short and J 6 bases short, with 13 bases between. Germline CDR1 reads LGHDT; CDR2 reads YNNKEL (reference sequence). The CDR3 spans 14 residues.